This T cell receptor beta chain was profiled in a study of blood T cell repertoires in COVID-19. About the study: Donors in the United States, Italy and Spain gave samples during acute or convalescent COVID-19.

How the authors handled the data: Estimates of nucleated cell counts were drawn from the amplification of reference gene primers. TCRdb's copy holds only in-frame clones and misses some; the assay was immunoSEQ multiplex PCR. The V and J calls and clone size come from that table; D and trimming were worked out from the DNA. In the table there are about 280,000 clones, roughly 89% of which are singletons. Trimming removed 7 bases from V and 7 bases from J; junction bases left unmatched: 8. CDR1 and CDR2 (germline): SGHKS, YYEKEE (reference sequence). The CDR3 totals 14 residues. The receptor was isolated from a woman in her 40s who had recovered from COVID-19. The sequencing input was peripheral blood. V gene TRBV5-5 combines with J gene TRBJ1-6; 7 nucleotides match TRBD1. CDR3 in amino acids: CASGGGTRNSPLHF. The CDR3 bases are TGTGCCAGCGGAGGGGGCACTCGAAATTCACCCCTCCACTTT.